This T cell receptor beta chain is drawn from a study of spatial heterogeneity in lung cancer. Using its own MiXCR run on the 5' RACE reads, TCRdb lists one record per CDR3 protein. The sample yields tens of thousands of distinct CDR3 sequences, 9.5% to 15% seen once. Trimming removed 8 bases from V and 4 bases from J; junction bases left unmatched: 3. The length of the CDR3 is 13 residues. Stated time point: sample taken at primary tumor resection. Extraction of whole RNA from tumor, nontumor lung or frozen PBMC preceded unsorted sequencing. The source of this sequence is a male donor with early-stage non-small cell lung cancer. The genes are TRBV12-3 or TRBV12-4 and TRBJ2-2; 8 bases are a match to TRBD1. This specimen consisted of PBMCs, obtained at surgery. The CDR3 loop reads CASLTGATGELFF. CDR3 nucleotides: TGTGCCAGCCTGACAGGGGCCACCGGGGAGCTGTTTTTT.